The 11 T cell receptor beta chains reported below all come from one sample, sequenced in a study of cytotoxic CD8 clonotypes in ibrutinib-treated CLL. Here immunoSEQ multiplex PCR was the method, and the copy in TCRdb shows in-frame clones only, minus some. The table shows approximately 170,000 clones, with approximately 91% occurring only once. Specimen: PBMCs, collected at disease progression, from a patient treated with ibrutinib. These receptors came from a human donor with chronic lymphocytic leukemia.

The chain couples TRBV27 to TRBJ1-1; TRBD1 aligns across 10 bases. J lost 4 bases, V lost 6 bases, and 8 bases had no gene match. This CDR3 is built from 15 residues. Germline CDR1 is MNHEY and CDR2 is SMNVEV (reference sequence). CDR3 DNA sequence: TGTGCCAGCAGCCCCGACGACAGGGGGCCCACTGAAGCTTTCTTT. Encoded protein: CASSPDDRGPTEAFF.

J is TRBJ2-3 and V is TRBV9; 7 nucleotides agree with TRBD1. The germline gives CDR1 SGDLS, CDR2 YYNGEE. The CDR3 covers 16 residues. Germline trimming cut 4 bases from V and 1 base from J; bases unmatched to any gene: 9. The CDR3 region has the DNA TGTGCCAGCAGCTTCCAGGGGGACCGTCGCACAGATACGCAGTATTTT. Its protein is CASSFQGDRRTDTQYF.

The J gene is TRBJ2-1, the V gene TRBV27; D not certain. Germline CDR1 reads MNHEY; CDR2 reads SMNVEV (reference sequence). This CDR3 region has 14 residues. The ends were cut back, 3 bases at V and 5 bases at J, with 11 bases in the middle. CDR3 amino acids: CASSFQFLNNEQFF. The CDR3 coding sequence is TGTGCCAGCAGTTTTCAGTTCCTCAACAATGAGCAGTTCTTC.

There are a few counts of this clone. This CDR3 is CASSSRLAGSSDTQYF. The CDR3 region has the DNA TGTGCCAGCAGCTCAAGACTAGCGGGAAGCTCAGATACGCAGTATTTT. The J gene is TRBJ2-3, the V gene TRBV11-3, with 11 bases lining up with TRBD2. With V trimmed by 4 bases and J by 4 bases, 7 bases remained unmatched. CDR3 size: 16 residues. Per the germline V gene, CDR1 is SGHNT and CDR2 is YENEEA.

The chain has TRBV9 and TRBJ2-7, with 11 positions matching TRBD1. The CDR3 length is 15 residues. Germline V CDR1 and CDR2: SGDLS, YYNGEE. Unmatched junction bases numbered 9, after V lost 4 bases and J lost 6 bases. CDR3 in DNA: TGTGCCAGCAGCTGGGGACAGGGGGTTTTTAGCGAGCAGTACTTC. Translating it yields CASSWGQGVFSEQYF.

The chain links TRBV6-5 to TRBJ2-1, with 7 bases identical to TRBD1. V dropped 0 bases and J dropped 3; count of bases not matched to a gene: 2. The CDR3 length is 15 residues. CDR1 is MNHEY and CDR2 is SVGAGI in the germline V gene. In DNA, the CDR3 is TGTGCCAGCAGTTACTCTAACAGGGGCTACAATGAGCAGTTCTTC. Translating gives CASSYSNRGYNEQFF.

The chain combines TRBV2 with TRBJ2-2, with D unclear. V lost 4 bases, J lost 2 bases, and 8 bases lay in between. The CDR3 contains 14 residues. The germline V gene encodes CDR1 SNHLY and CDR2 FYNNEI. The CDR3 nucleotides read TGTGCCAGCAGTGTAGCTGTCAACACCGGGGAGCTGTTTTTT. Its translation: CASSVAVNTGELFF.

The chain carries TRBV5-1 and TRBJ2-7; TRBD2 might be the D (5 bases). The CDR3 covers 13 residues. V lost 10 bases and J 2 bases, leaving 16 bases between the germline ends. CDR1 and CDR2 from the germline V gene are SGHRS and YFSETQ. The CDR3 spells CARGRPDTYEQYF. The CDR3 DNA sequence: TGCGCCCGAGGGCGGCCGGATACCTACGAGCAGTACTTC.

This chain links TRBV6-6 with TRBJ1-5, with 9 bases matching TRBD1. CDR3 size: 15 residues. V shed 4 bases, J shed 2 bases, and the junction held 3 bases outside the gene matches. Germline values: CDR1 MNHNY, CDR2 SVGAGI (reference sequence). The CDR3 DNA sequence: TGTGCCAGCAGTTCGGGACAGGGCGGCAATCAGCCCCAGCATTTT. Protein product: CASSSGQGGNQPQHF.

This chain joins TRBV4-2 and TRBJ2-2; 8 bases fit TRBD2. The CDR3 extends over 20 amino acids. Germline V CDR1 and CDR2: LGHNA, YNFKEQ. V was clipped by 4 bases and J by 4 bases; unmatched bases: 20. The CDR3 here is CASSREGSGAGRVSTGELFF. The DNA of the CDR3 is TGTGCCAGCAGCCGAGAGGGTAGCGGGGCGGGAAGGGTGAGCACCGGGGAGCTGTTTTTT.

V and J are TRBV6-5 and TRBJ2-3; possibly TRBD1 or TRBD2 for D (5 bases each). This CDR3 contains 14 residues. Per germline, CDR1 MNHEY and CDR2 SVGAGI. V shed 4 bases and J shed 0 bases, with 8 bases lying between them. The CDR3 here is CASSSWDSTDTQYF. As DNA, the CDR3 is TGTGCCAGCAGTTCCTGGGACAGCACAGATACGCAGTATTTT.